This T cell receptor beta chain stems from a study of shared clonotypes between healthy human individuals. Study-wide context: A couple of women and three men aged 18 to 49 served as donors.

Clones were sequenced by immunoSEQ multiplex PCR, and TCRdb holds only the in-frame ones, with some missing. The repertoire has about 1 million clones, about 75% of them found once; the top ten carry about 1.4%. The source of this sequence is a young man in good health. Sequencing was carried out using memory CD4+ T cells sorted from blood. As for subset: CD45RA-negative fraction.

CDR3: CASSNRQGTGETQYF. CDR3 nucleotides: TGCGCCAGCAGCAACCGACAGGGAACGGGAGAGACCCAGTACTTC. The V gene is TRBV5-1, the J gene TRBJ2-5, with TRBD1 matching 7 bases. With 4 bases clipped from V and 4 bases from J, the junction kept 10 bases outside the gene matches. The CDR3 totals 15 residues. Germline V gene data show CDR1 as SGHRS and CDR2 as YFSETQ.